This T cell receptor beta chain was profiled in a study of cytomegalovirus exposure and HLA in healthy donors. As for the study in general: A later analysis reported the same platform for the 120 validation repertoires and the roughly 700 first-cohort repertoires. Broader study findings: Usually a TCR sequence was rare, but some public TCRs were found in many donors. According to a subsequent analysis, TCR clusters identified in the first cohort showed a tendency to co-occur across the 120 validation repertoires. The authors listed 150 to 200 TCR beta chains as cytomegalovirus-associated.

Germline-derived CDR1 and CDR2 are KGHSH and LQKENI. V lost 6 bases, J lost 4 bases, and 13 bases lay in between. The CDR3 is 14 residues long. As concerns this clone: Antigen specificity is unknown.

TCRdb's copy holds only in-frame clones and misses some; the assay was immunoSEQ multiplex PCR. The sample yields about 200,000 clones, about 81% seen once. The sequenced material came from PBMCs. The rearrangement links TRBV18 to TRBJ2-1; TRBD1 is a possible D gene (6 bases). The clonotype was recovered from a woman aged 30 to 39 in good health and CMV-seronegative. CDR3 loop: CASSPNRAYNEQFF. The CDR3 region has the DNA TGTGCCAGCTCGCCCAACAGGGCGTACAATGAGCAGTTCTTC.